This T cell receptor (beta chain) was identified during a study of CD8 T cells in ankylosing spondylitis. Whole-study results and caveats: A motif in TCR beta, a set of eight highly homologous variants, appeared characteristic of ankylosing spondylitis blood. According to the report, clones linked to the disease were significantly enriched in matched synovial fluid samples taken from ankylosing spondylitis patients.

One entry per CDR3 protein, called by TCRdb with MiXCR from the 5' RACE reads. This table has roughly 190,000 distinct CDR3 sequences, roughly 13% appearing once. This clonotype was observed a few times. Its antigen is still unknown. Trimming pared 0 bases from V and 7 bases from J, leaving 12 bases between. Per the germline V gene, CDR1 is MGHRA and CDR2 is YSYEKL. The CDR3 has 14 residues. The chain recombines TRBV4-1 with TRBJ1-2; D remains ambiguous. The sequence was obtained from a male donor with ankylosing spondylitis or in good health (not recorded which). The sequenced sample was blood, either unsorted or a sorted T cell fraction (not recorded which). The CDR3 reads CASSQDLGLPGYTF. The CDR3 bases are TGCGCCAGCAGCCAAGATTTGGGTCTACCTGGCTACACCTTC.